The rows below give T cell receptor beta chains drawn from one sample of a study of blood T cell repertoires in COVID-19. The protocol was immunoSEQ multiplex PCR, while the TCRdb copy is restricted to in-frame clones and leaves out a portion. The table records 250,000 to 350,000 clones, 70% to 90% of them present only once. Sequenced: peripheral blood. These receptors were taken from a young man who had recovered from COVID-19. CDR3s include the opening cysteine and the closing phenylalanine or tryptophan. The order of the fields is V gene, J gene, D gene, CDR3 length, CDR3 protein. A D gene is named only where the DNA matches it firmly.

v_gene: TRBV18
j_gene: TRBJ1-1
d_gene: NA
len: 12
CDR3aa: CASSLEGTKAFF

v_gene: TRBV29-1
j_gene: TRBJ2-3
d_gene: TRBD1
len: 16
CDR3aa: CSVEDFTTGGTDTQYF

v_gene: TRBV29-1
j_gene: TRBJ1-1
d_gene: NA
len: 10
CDR3aa: CSVFYTEAFF

v_gene: TRBV7-8
j_gene: TRBJ1-2
d_gene: TRBD1
len: 16
CDR3aa: CASSLLVGGTVPGYTF

v_gene: TRBV24-1
j_gene: TRBJ2-1
d_gene: TRBD2
len: 17
CDR3aa: CATSDSWTRSSYNEQFF

v_gene: TRBV13
j_gene: TRBJ2-7
d_gene: TRBD1
len: 17
CDR3aa: CASSFRDRVAYLDEQYF

v_gene: TRBV9
j_gene: TRBJ2-7
d_gene: NA
len: 14
CDR3aa: CASSPDPGSYEQYF

v_gene: TRBV6-6
j_gene: TRBJ2-7
d_gene: NA
len: 13
CDR3aa: CASSYLSGERQYF

v_gene: TRBV6-5
j_gene: TRBJ2-7
d_gene: NA
len: 15
CDR3aa: CASSYPSAGSYEQYF

v_gene: TRBV3-1/TRBV3-2
j_gene: TRBJ1-5
d_gene: TRBD1
len: 16
CDR3aa: CASSQAGTGGNQPQHF

v_gene: TRBV5-6
j_gene: TRBJ1-3
d_gene: NA
len: 15
CDR3aa: CASSGTGSLGNTIYF

v_gene: TRBV6-5
j_gene: TRBJ1-1
d_gene: NA
len: 14
CDR3aa: CASRSRDKNTEAFF

v_gene: TRBV18
j_gene: TRBJ2-1
d_gene: TRBD2
len: 15
CDR3aa: CASSPPSGRTDEQFF

v_gene: TRBV27
j_gene: TRBJ1-5
d_gene: NA
len: 14
CDR3aa: CASSPNDRNQPQHF

v_gene: TRBV20-1
j_gene: TRBJ1-1
d_gene: NA
len: 10
CDR3aa: CSAGGIEAFF

v_gene: TRBV7-9
j_gene: TRBJ1-1
d_gene: NA
len: 13
CDR3aa: CASSLALNTEAFF

v_gene: TRBV27
j_gene: TRBJ1-2
d_gene: TRBD1
len: 15
CDR3aa: CASSSGQVESWGYTF

v_gene: TRBV19
j_gene: TRBJ1-4
d_gene: TRBD1
len: 17
CDR3aa: CASSKVPGQGRSEKLFF

v_gene: TRBV7-9
j_gene: TRBJ1-2
d_gene: TRBD1
len: 16
CDR3aa: CASSPIFNGQGYGYTF

v_gene: TRBV6-5
j_gene: TRBJ1-4
d_gene: NA
len: 14
CDR3aa: CASSSSATNEKLFF

v_gene: TRBV11-3
j_gene: TRBJ2-2
d_gene: NA
len: 12
CDR3aa: CASSSITGELFF

v_gene: TRBV7-2
j_gene: TRBJ1-1
d_gene: NA
len: 16
CDR3aa: CASSLGFGQGNTEAFF

v_gene: TRBV5-1
j_gene: TRBJ1-1
d_gene: NA
len: 14
CDR3aa: CASSLVAVVTEAFF

v_gene: TRBV5-4
j_gene: TRBJ2-7
d_gene: TRBD1
len: 16
CDR3aa: CASSWRGDRVMYEQYF

v_gene: TRBV9
j_gene: TRBJ2-7
d_gene: TRBD1
len: 15
CDR3aa: CASSVEAGGGYEQYF

v_gene: TRBV6-5
j_gene: TRBJ1-5
d_gene: TRBD1
len: 15
CDR3aa: CASSRTVTGEQPQHF

v_gene: TRBV6-6
j_gene: TRBJ1-2
d_gene: TRBD1
len: 14
CDR3aa: CASSYQSDRTGSTF

v_gene: TRBV10-3
j_gene: TRBJ1-6
d_gene: TRBD1
len: 17
CDR3aa: CAISERTGGWENSPLHF

v_gene: TRBV15
j_gene: TRBJ1-2
d_gene: NA
len: 16
CDR3aa: CATSTALGTNNYGYTF

v_gene: TRBV4-1
j_gene: TRBJ2-7
d_gene: NA
len: 13
CDR3aa: CASSPREAYEQYF

v_gene: TRBV5-1
j_gene: TRBJ2-2
d_gene: NA
len: 16
CDR3aa: CASSLQEQGNTGELFF

v_gene: TRBV29-1
j_gene: TRBJ1-2
d_gene: TRBD1
len: 12
CDR3aa: CSVFTRDRGYTF

v_gene: TRBV4-1
j_gene: TRBJ1-2
d_gene: NA
len: 17
CDR3aa: CASSQGTVLGVRYGYTF

v_gene: TRBV19
j_gene: TRBJ1-5
d_gene: NA
len: 12
CDR3aa: CASSQGGQPQHF

v_gene: TRBV6-1
j_gene: TRBJ2-1
d_gene: NA
len: 13
CDR3aa: CASSEYQGYEQFF

v_gene: TRBV19
j_gene: TRBJ2-7
d_gene: TRBD1
len: 14
CDR3aa: CASSSGTGPYEQYF

v_gene: TRBV9
j_gene: TRBJ1-6
d_gene: TRBD1
len: 15
CDR3aa: CASSVGQGRDSPLHF

v_gene: TRBV6-2/TRBV6-3
j_gene: TRBJ1-2
d_gene: TRBD1
len: 16
CDR3aa: CASSYASGTGDLGYTF

v_gene: TRBV27
j_gene: TRBJ1-2
d_gene: NA
len: 14
CDR3aa: CASSLTGGGYGYTF

v_gene: TRBV6-5
j_gene: TRBJ2-5
d_gene: TRBD2
len: 13
CDR3aa: CASSYSGGETQYF

v_gene: TRBV7-2
j_gene: TRBJ1-1
d_gene: TRBD1
len: 15
CDR3aa: CASSRRQGGNTEAFF

v_gene: TRBV29-1
j_gene: TRBJ1-2
d_gene: NA
len: 14
CDR3aa: CSVPRTEETYGYTF

v_gene: TRBV19
j_gene: TRBJ1-5
d_gene: NA
len: 16
CDR3aa: CASSTIQGWVDQPQHF

v_gene: TRBV4-3
j_gene: TRBJ1-2
d_gene: TRBD1
len: 14
CDR3aa: CASSQKDRGQGYTF

v_gene: TRBV4-3
j_gene: TRBJ2-7
d_gene: NA
len: 13
CDR3aa: CASSQDLRGGQYF

v_gene: TRBV19
j_gene: TRBJ2-2
d_gene: TRBD2
len: 15
CDR3aa: CASTAGGLNTGELFF

v_gene: TRBV9
j_gene: TRBJ2-5
d_gene: TRBD2
len: 17
CDR3aa: CASSVGGSGGAMETQYF

v_gene: TRBV5-1
j_gene: TRBJ2-7
d_gene: TRBD2
len: 14
CDR3aa: CASTSGLAGAEQYF